The clone carrying this TCR beta chain was seen more than once but under ten times. Antigen specificity is unknown. The data are from a study of blood T cells in healthy people across ages. Study-wide findings and caveats: Bulk PBMC profiling left naive and antigen-experienced comparisons inconclusive.

Ten milliliters was the volume of peripheral blood drawn from each donor. Alongside a J-beta primer mix, a sample-barcoded 5' primer served in a second PCR lasting roughly 7 to 11 cycles. Every sample returned 2.5 million or more CDR3-containing paired-end reads. MiXCR, applied by TCRdb to the 5' RACE reads, yields one record per CDR3 protein. The sample carries about 770,000 distinct CDR3 sequences, around 42% recorded once. Sequenced material: blood. This receptor was obtained from a man in his fifties or sixties in good health.

CDR3 region: CASSLEGTHYGYTF. The CDR3, as DNA: TGTGCCAGCAGCTTAGAGGGGACACACTATGGCTACACCTTC. V usage is TRBV7-2 and J usage is TRBJ1-2; perhaps TRBD1 as D (6 bases). The CDR3 consists of 14 residues. V was clipped by 1 base and J by 3 bases, with 9 bases between them. Germline values: CDR1 SGHTA, CDR2 FQGNSA.